This entry lists 20 T cell receptor beta chains sequenced from one sample in a study of blood T cells in healthy people across ages. The authors ran a second PCR of roughly 6 to 12 cycles using a sample-barcoded 5' primer and a J-beta primer mix. TCRdb recomputed calls from the 5' RACE reads with MiXCR, one row per CDR3 protein. This sample yields 700,000 or so distinct CDR3 sequences, of which roughly 43% are seen a single time; about 32% belongs to the top ten. The specimen sequenced was blood. All receptors come from an elderly man in good health.

The chain uses TRBV6-2 or TRBV6-3 and TRBJ2-6; 8 bases agree with TRBD1. Trimming at V came to 9 bases and at J to 2 bases, leaving 3 bases not matched to a gene. Germline CDR1 is MNHEY and CDR2 is SVGEGT. The CDR3 totals 14 residues. The CDR3, as DNA: TGTGCCAGTACGACAGGGGCTGGGGCCAACGTCCTGACTTTC. This gives the protein CASTTGAGANVLTF.

A few counts support this clonotype. This rearrangement joins TRBV6-6 to TRBJ2-4; D unresolved. The J call is in doubt because the DNA end fits TRBJ2-7 better. The CDR3 runs to 13 residues. Germline-derived CDR1 and CDR2 are MNHNY and SVGAGI (reference sequence). The CDR3 loop is CASINAPAYEQYF. CDR3 coding DNA: TGTGCCAGCATCAATGCCCCCGCTTACGAGCAGTACTTC.

Notes on this clonotype: A much larger clone differs by one base, so this may be a read error. The chain combines TRBV12-3 or TRBV12-4 with TRBJ1-5, with D tentatively TRBD1 (5 bases). The CDR3 has 15 residues. CDR3 amino acids: CANSLLGGSNQPQHF. For the CDR3, the DNA is TGTGCCAACAGTTTACTTGGGGGAAGCAATCAGCCCCAGCATTTT.

The chain carries TRBV5-5 and TRBJ2-4; D uncertain. The DNA end is a closer match to TRBJ2-5, so the J assignment may be wrong. Germline CDR1 reads SGHKS; CDR2 reads YYEKEE (reference sequence). The length of the CDR3 is 14 residues. For the CDR3, the DNA is TGTGCCAGCAGCTTGGCGGTTACACCTGAGACCCAGTACTTC. Amino acid sequence: CASSLAVTPETQYF.

This clonotype showed up many times. The gene calls are TRBV7-2 and TRBJ2-5; 12 bases align to TRBD2. The junction had 2 bases not matched to a gene; V was cut back by 1 base and J by 2 bases. CDR3 length equals 16 residues. Looked up from germline, CDR1 is SGHTA and CDR2 is FQGNSA. CDR3 DNA sequence: TGTGCCAGCAGCTTAGGACTAGCGGGGGCACAAGAGACCCAGTACTTC. Translation: CASSLGLAGAQETQYF.

In its sample, this clonotype was seen a few times. This sequence joins TRBV11-2 and TRBJ2-5, with a weak D call TRBD1 (5 bases). The V gene's germline CDR1 is SGHAT and CDR2 FQNNGV. This CDR3 is 16 amino acids long. The V end lost 5 bases, the J end lost 0 bases, and 16 bases lay between the germline ends. For the CDR3, the DNA is TGTGCCAGCAGCCTAAACGCTGCAGGGCACCAAGAGACCCAGTACTTC. Protein sequence: CASSLNAAGHQETQYF.

This clonotype came up a few times. The chain has TRBV7-6 and TRBJ2-3, with 7 bases fitting TRBD2. Trimming at V came to 5 bases and at J to 7 bases, leaving 6 bases not matched to a gene. This CDR3 has 13 amino acids. Germline V gives CDR1 SGHVS, CDR2 FNYEAQ. CDR3 region: CASSTGLGNTQYF. The CDR3 coding sequence is TGTGCCAGCAGCACAGGACTAGGAAATACGCAGTATTTT.

In this sample, this clonotype turned up a few times. This sequence joins TRBV14 and TRBJ1-6, with D possibly TRBD1 on 6 matching bases. There are 15 residues in the CDR3. Trimming took off 0 bases at V and 9 bases at J, with 12 bases between the two ends. Germline CDR1 is SGHDN and CDR2 is FVKESK. The chain's CDR3 is CASSQDPKGVSPLHF. The CDR3 coding sequence is TGTGCCAGCAGCCAAGATCCTAAGGGGGTTTCACCCCTCCACTTT.

This clonotype was counted at least ten times. The J gene is TRBJ1-2, the V gene TRBV20-1, with TRBD1 matching over 8 bases. The CDR3 runs to 15 residues. Per the germline V gene, CDR1 is DFQATT and CDR2 is SNEGSKA (reference sequence). The V segment lost 2 bases and the J segment 5 bases; nucleotides outside the gene matches: 10. The CDR3 sequence: CSARYPDRGRYGYTF. The CDR3 coding sequence is TGCAGTGCTAGATACCCCGACAGGGGAAGATATGGCTACACCTTC.

The genes are TRBV6-1 and TRBJ2-5; D is undetermined. CDR3 length equals 13 residues. Trimming shortened V by 1 base and J by 4 bases, and 7 bases separated the two germline ends. Per germline, CDR1 MNHNS and CDR2 SASEGT. CDR3 protein: CASSEVFTETQYF. The CDR3 coding sequence is TGTGCCAGCAGTGAAGTCTTCACAGAGACCCAGTACTTC.

The J gene is TRBJ1-5, the V gene TRBV15; D uncertain. Trimming stripped 0 bases from V and 0 bases from J, with 3 bases between. Germline V gene sequence: CDR1 LNHNV, CDR2 YYDKDF (reference sequence). The CDR3 sequence is 14 residues long. CDR3 in DNA: TGTGCCACCAGCAGAGATGATAGCAATCAGCCCCAGCATTTT. Protein: CATSRDDSNQPQHF.

Regarding this clonotype: A read error may produce the germline difference seen at one junction end. V and J are TRBV25-1 and TRBJ1-2; weak D call: TRBD1 (6 bases). Germline CDR1 MGHDK, CDR2 SYGVNS. The CDR3 is made up of 14 amino acids. The CDR3 region is CASSFPGGNYGHTF. The DNA for the CDR3 is TGTGCCAGCAGTTTCCCCGGGGGCAACTATGGCCACACCTTC.

This clonotype was counted ten times or more. V is TRBV29-1 and J is TRBJ2-7; 8 positions match TRBD1. The germline V gene encodes CDR1 SQVTM and CDR2 ANQGSEA. The V gene end was trimmed by 6 bases and the J gene end by 3 bases; junction bases not matched to a gene: 10. This CDR3 spans 14 amino acids. The CDR3 protein is CSVGQAETNYEQYF. The CDR3 DNA is TGCAGCGTGGGACAGGCCGAAACAAACTACGAGCAGTACTTC.

Concerning this clonotype: This could be a read error, since a much larger clone is one nucleotide away. The V and J genes are TRBV6-5 and TRBJ2-1, with TRBD2 matching over 11 bases. V trimming: 2 bases; J trimming: 3 bases; junction bases outside the gene matches: 0. This CDR3 comprises 15 residues. Per the germline V gene, CDR1 is MNHEY and CDR2 is SVGAGI. The DNA for the CDR3 is TGTGCCAGCAGTTACGGGACTAGCGGCTACAATGAGCAGTTCTTC. It codes for CASSYGTSGYNEQFF.

The V gene is TRBV30, the J gene TRBJ1-2; unclear D gene. V was pared by 1 base and J by 4 bases, with 16 bases between. Germline V gives CDR1 GTSNPN, CDR2 SVGIG (reference sequence). The CDR3 is 15 residues long. The CDR3: CAWSGWGKGPYGYTF. In nucleotides, the CDR3 is TGTGCCTGGAGTGGCTGGGGAAAGGGTCCCTATGGCTACACCTTC.

Concerning this clonotype itself: A much larger clone is a single base away; this may be a read error. The chain combines TRBV6-2 or TRBV6-3 with TRBJ2-1; the D gene is possibly TRBD2 (5 bases). The tail of the sequence fits TRBJ2-7 better, so the J call may be wrong. Germline V lookup: CDR1 MNHEY, CDR2 SVGEGT. This CDR3 has 15 amino acids. As DNA, the CDR3 is TGTGCCAGCAGTGACTACTCGAGCTCCTACAATGAGCAGTACTTC. It specifies CASSDYSSSYNEQYF.

This clonotype was seen more than once but under ten times. V usage is TRBV4-3 and J usage is TRBJ2-5; TRBD2 agrees at 14 bases. Germline V gene data show CDR1 as LGHNA and CDR2 as YSLEER. The CDR3 is made up of 19 amino acids. V was clipped by 0 bases and J by 7 bases; unmatched bases: 13. CDR3 DNA sequence: TGCGCCAGCAGCCAAGATTGGACTAGCGGGAGGTTCCCCCTTGGGACCCAGTACTTC. It translates to CASSQDWTSGRFPLGTQYF.

This chain links TRBV20-1 with TRBJ2-3; the D is unclear. Germline loops: CDR1 DFQATT, CDR2 SNEGSKA (reference sequence). The V and J ends lost 3 bases and 0 bases respectively, with 13 bases between them. CDR3 length equals 15 residues. CDR3 sequence: CSASHLSASTDTQYF. CDR3 DNA: TGCAGTGCTAGCCATTTGAGCGCAAGCACAGATACGCAGTATTTT.

The V gene is TRBV12-3 or TRBV12-4, the J gene TRBJ2-4; 9 bases map to TRBD2. The DNA matches TRBJ2-7 better at its end, which makes the J call doubtful. The CDR3 runs to 14 residues. CDR3 sequence: CASSFGTSSHEQYF. In DNA, the CDR3 is TGTGCCAGCAGTTTCGGGACTAGCAGCCACGAGCAGTACTTC.

The rearrangement uses TRBV27 and TRBJ1-4; D is uncertain. Germline V gene lookup returns CDR1 MNHEY and CDR2 SMNVEV (reference sequence). CDR3 length equals 16 residues. V lost 8 bases, J lost 6 bases, and 22 bases lay in between. This chain's CDR3 is CASPLGGAYFHEKLFF. DNA of the CDR3: TGTGCCAGCCCCCTGGGCGGAGCCTACTTTCATGAAAAACTGTTTTTT.